The next 14 T cell receptor beta chains were all read from a single sample in a study of shared clonotypes between healthy human individuals. The table came from immunoSEQ multiplex PCR; TCRdb's copy has only in-frame clones and leaves some out. The data hold some 2.4 million clones, with more than 85% observed a single time. What was sequenced was naive CD4+ T cells from PBMCs. Subset indicated: CD45RA+ positively selected. These receptors were taken from a man in his late teens or twenties in good health. Some clones in this sample may be carry-over from other donors' samples.

The rearrangement joins TRBV13 to TRBJ2-3; D possibly matches TRBD1 or TRBD2 (5 bases each). Trimming cost V 5 bases and J 4 bases, with 10 bases left between them. This CDR3 comprises 13 residues. The germline CDR1 and CDR2 sequences are PRHDT and FYEKMQ (reference sequence). The CDR3 region is CASSVRDADTQYF. The CDR3 nucleotides are TGTGCCAGCAGCGTCAGGGACGCAGATACGCAGTATTTT.

J is TRBJ2-7 and V is TRBV18; D assignment may be TRBD1 or TRBD2 (6 bases each). Trimming shortened V by 6 bases and J by 0 bases, and 24 bases separated the two germline ends. Germline CDR1 and CDR2: KGHSH and LQKENI. The CDR3 sequence is 18 residues long. This CDR3 is CASSPVGAGGGSSYEQYF. For the CDR3, the DNA is TGTGCCAGCTCTCCAGTGGGGGCAGGAGGGGGTTCCTCCTACGAGCAGTACTTC.

In its sample, this clone was seen a few times. The chain carries TRBV27 and TRBJ1-1; D possibly corresponds to TRBD1 (6 bases). V was trimmed by 5 bases and J by 5 bases, leaving 9 bases between them. The CDR3 spans 12 residues. The germline gives CDR1 MNHEY, CDR2 SMNVEV (reference sequence). In DNA, the CDR3 is TGTGCCAGCAGTCAACAGGGAACTGAAGCTTTCTTT. This codes for CASSQQGTEAFF.

V usage is TRBV7-3 and J usage is TRBJ1-6; D is unclear. Germline V CDR1 and CDR2: SGHTA, FQGTGA. V lost 5 bases and J lost 7, with 12 bases in between. This CDR3 comprises 14 residues. CDR3 protein: CASSRAGGNSPLHF. The CDR3 DNA follows: TGTGCCAGCAGCCGGGCCGGCGGGAATTCACCCCTCCACTTT.

The chain recombines TRBV5-4 with TRBJ2-2, with D possibly TRBD1 on 5 matching bases. The germline V gene has CDR1 SGHNT and CDR2 YYREEE (reference sequence). This CDR3 spans 17 amino acids. Trimming removed 4 bases at V and 0 bases at J, with 16 bases between. The CDR3 DNA reads as TGTGCCAGCAGCCAACGACAGACCCATACGAACACCGGGGAGCTGTTTTTT. As protein: CASSQRQTHTNTGELFF.

The chain links TRBV4-2 to TRBJ2-7, with 9 bases fitting TRBD2. Germline V gives CDR1 LGHNA, CDR2 YNFKEQ. Trimming at V came to 5 bases and at J to 0 bases, leaving 5 bases not matched to a gene. The CDR3 runs to 15 residues. CDR3 loop: CASSAPSGNSYEQYF. The CDR3 bases are TGTGCCAGCAGCGCGCCTAGCGGGAACTCCTACGAGCAGTACTTC.

This chain uses TRBV4-1 with TRBJ1-4, with TRBD1 identical over 7 bases. The ends lost 3 bases at V and 3 bases at J; junction bases unmatched: 7. CDR1 is MGHRA and CDR2 is YSYEKL in the germline V gene. This CDR3 spans 16 amino acids. This CDR3 is CASSQLYRGPNEKLFF. The CDR3 DNA sequence: TGCGCCAGCAGCCAGCTCTACAGGGGCCCTAATGAAAAACTGTTTTTT.

This chain links TRBV5-6 with TRBJ2-1; the D gene is possibly TRBD2 (5 bases). The CDR3 has 15 amino acids. Between the trimmed V and J ends, which lost 3 bases and 5 bases, there was a span of 15 bases. Germline values: CDR1 SGHDT, CDR2 YYEEEE. CDR3 in DNA: TGTGCCAGCAGCTGGACCGAGGGCAGACACAATGAGCAGTTCTTC. This sequence encodes CASSWTEGRHNEQFF.

The V and J genes are TRBV9 and TRBJ2-3, with 14 bases that match TRBD2. The CDR3 sequence is 18 residues long. V dropped 0 bases and J dropped 6; count of bases not matched to a gene: 9. The V gene's germline CDR1 is SGDLS and CDR2 YYNGEE. CDR3 amino acids: CASSVATWTSGRFDTQYF. In nucleotides, the CDR3 is TGTGCCAGCAGCGTAGCTACGTGGACTAGCGGGAGGTTTGATACGCAGTATTTT.

This sequence joins TRBV7-2 and TRBJ1-2; TRBD1 is a possible D gene (6 bases). Germline CDR1 SGHTA, CDR2 FQGNSA. V gave up 7 bases and J gave up 3 bases, with 21 bases separating them. The CDR3 runs to 16 residues. DNA of the CDR3: TGTGCCAGCACCAACTCCCCACGGGGGCGGGACTATGGCTACACCTTC. Amino acid sequence: CASTNSPRGRDYGYTF.

The chain has TRBV5-1 and TRBJ1-4, with D possibly matching TRBD1 (5 bases). There are 16 residues in the CDR3. The V gene's germline CDR1 is SGHRS and CDR2 YFSETQ. V lost 0 bases and J 1 base, leaving 10 bases between the germline ends. CDR3 sequence reads: CASSLVFRVTNEKLFF. In nucleotides, the CDR3 is TGCGCCAGCAGCTTGGTGTTCAGGGTAACTAATGAAAAACTGTTTTTT.

This rearrangement joins TRBV5-6 to TRBJ1-3, with unresolved D. CDR1 is SGHDT and CDR2 is YYEEEE in the germline V gene. The CDR3 runs to 15 residues. V lost 2 bases to trimming and J lost 1 base, with 10 bases between them. The CDR3 DNA reads TGTGCCAGCAGCTTCATCTCGGGGTCTGGAAACACCATATATTTT. Protein product: CASSFISGSGNTIYF.

The V and J genes are TRBV15 and TRBJ2-2; D tentatively reads TRBD1 or TRBD2 (5 bases each). Germline assignment: CDR1 LNHNV and CDR2 YYDKDF (reference sequence). With 2 bases removed from V and 3 bases from J, the gap between germline ends came to 10 bases. There are 15 residues in the CDR3. As DNA, the CDR3 is TGTGCCACCAGCAGAAAGGGACCTTACACCGGGGAGCTGTTTTTT. This gives the protein CATSRKGPYTGELFF. Variable domain in full (rest from reference TRBV15 and TRBJ2-2): DAMVIQNPRYQVTQFGKPVTLSCSQTLNHNVMYWYQQKSSQAPKLLFHYYDKDFNNEADTPDNFQSRRPNTSFCFLDIRSPGLGDTAMYLCATSRKGPYTGELFFGEGSRLTVL.

The chain employs TRBV4-1 and TRBJ2-2, with 15 bases fitting TRBD2. The CDR3 contains 19 residues. Germline V gene lookup returns CDR1 MGHRA and CDR2 YSYEKL. The J segment lost 0 bases and the V segment lost 4 bases, leaving 6 bases of the junction unmatched. This CDR3 is CASSRSGLAGGPNTGELFF. In DNA form, the CDR3 reads TGCGCCAGCAGCCGTTCGGGACTAGCGGGAGGTCCGAACACCGGGGAGCTGTTTTTT.